Listed here are 10 T cell receptor beta chains from one sample, sequenced in a study of chemoradiotherapy in HPV16-positive cancers. Libraries were prepared by immunoSEQ multiplex PCR; TCRdb keeps only in-frame clonotypes and omits some of them. The sample consists of about 1,300 clones, 60% to 85% of them appearing once. Specimen: tumor tissue, collected from a patient who underwent chemoradiotherapy. The origin of the receptors is a human donor with HPV-associated anogenital cancer.

A single count supports this clone. The rearrangement links TRBV20-1 to TRBJ1-2; D gene ambiguous. Germline loops: CDR1 DFQATT, CDR2 SNEGSKA (reference sequence). The CDR3 has 11 amino acids. V dropped 6 bases and J dropped 3 bases, with 8 bases sitting between them. The CDR3 here is CSATPHYGYTF. The CDR3 region has the DNA TGCAGTGCGACACCTCACTATGGCTACACCTTC.

The chain uses TRBV4-2 and TRBJ2-1; tentative D call: TRBD1 (6 bases). Germline V gives CDR1 LGHNA, CDR2 YNFKEQ. V lost 4 bases, J lost 9 bases, and 13 bases lay in between. CDR3 length equals 13 residues. The CDR3 sequence is CASSPSLGGEQFF. DNA of the CDR3: TGTGCCAGCAGCCCTTCCCTAGGGGGTGAGCAGTTCTTC.

The chain recombines TRBV11-2 with TRBJ1-2; D is uncertain. The V gene lost 2 bases and the J gene lost 8 bases, with 12 bases spanning the gap. Germline V CDR1 and CDR2: SGHAT, FQNNGV. The CDR3 is 13 residues long. CDR3 sequence reads: CASSLSQSLGYTF. The CDR3 DNA reads TGTGCCAGCAGCTTATCTCAATCCTTGGGCTACACCTTC. Variable domain in full (rest from reference TRBV11-2 and TRBJ1-2): EAGVAQSPRYKIIEKRQSVAFWCNPISGHATLYWYQQILGQGPKLLIQFQNNGVVDDSQLPKDRFSAERLKGVDSTLKIQPAKLEDSAVYLCASSLSQSLGYTFGSGTRLTVV.

The chain employs TRBV7-8 and TRBJ2-3, with TRBD2 identical over 11 bases. After removal of 3 bases from V and 6 bases from J, the junction contained 5 bases not matched to a gene. This CDR3 region has 15 residues. Looked up from germline, CDR1 is SGHVS and CDR2 is FQNEAQ. The DNA of the CDR3 is TGTGCCAGCAGCTTGGGACTAGCGGTCCAGGATACGCAGTATTTT. It translates to CASSLGLAVQDTQYF. The whole variable domain, filled in from reference TRBV7-8 and TRBJ2-3, reads GAGVSQSPRYKVAKRGQDVALRCDPISGHVSLFWYQQALGQGPEFLTYFQNEAQLDKSGLPSDRFFAERPEGSVSTLKIQRTQQEDSAVYLCASSLGLAVQDTQYFGPGTRLTVL.

The chain is built from TRBV15 and TRBJ2-1; TRBD2 matches at 10 bases. Germline CDR1 reads LNHNV; CDR2 reads YYDKDF (reference sequence). The CDR3 totals 17 residues. With V trimmed by 2 bases and J by 7 bases, 11 bases remained unmatched. The CDR3 DNA reads as TGTGCCACCAGCAGACTAGCGGGAGAACTCATGGTTAATGAGCAGTTCTTC. The encoded protein is CATSRLAGELMVNEQFF.

The chain combines TRBV11-3 with TRBJ2-7; D remains unclear. The CDR3 has 16 amino acids. CDR1 SGHNT and CDR2 YENEEA come from the germline V gene. V dropped 5 bases and J dropped 0 bases, with 17 bases sitting between them. Written as DNA, the CDR3 is TGTGCCAGCAGCGCCCCATCATACGAGTGCTCCTACGAGCAGTACTTC. It translates to CASSAPSYECSYEQYF.

The chain links TRBV6-5 to TRBJ2-7; no firm D call. With 8 bases removed from V and 2 bases from J, the gap between germline ends came to 16 bases. The length of the CDR3 is 14 residues. Germline V lookup: CDR1 MNHEY, CDR2 SVGAGI. Here the CDR3 reads CASSRGQSTYEQYF. CDR3 DNA: TGTGCCAGCTCTAGAGGCCAGTCCACCTACGAGCAGTACTTC.

J is TRBJ1-3 and V is TRBV11-2; D not certain. V lost 5 bases, J lost 3 bases, and 8 bases lay in between. Germline V gives CDR1 SGHAT, CDR2 FQNNGV. The CDR3 totals 13 residues. DNA for the CDR3: TGTGCCAGCAGCGCACTATTTGGAAACACCATATATTTT. Its protein product is CASSALFGNTIYF. Combining the CDR3 with reference TRBV11-2 and TRBJ1-3 gives the whole variable domain EAGVAQSPRYKIIEKRQSVAFWCNPISGHATLYWYQQILGQGPKLLIQFQNNGVVDDSQLPKDRFSAERLKGVDSTLKIQPAKLEDSAVYLCASSALFGNTIYFGEGSWLTVV.

This clone occurred a few times. This chain joins TRBV21-1 and TRBJ1-1. TRBV21-1 is reported as a pseudogene. This CDR3 contains 13 residues. The CDR3: CASSKGEGTEAFF. CDR3 nucleotide sequence: TGTGCCAGCAGCAAAGGAGAAGGCACTGAAGCTTTCTTT.

This rearrangement joins TRBV11-3 to TRBJ2-2; no definite D call. V was pared by 6 bases and J by 4 bases, with 12 bases between. The CDR3 spans 14 residues. Looked up from germline, CDR1 is SGHNT and CDR2 is YENEEA. The chain's CDR3 is CASSSVMGTGELFF. In DNA, the CDR3 is TGTGCCAGCAGTTCTGTGATGGGCACCGGGGAGCTGTTTTTT.